This TCR beta chain originates from a study of shared clonotypes between healthy human individuals. Study-wide findings and caveats: Relative to clonotypes present in all four donors, those not shared had lower generation probabilities. Naive CD4 clonotypes were shared across a handful of donors at roughly 5%.

Original methodology: Quality scores were absent from the junction-only immunoSEQ sequences, so filtering differed. The assay was immunoSEQ multiplex PCR, and TCRdb's table has in-frame clones only and misses some. V and J calls and clone size are given by that table; D and trimming were obtained from the DNA. Among approximately 1.5 million clones listed, 97% to 99% were seen once. Comments on this clone: Its antigen is as yet unknown.

The CDR3 length is 12 residues. V shed 6 bases and J shed 2 bases, with 5 bases lying between them. Germline CDR1 SGHNT, CDR2 YYREEE (reference sequence). Into CD45RA+ naive and CD45RA-negative memory subsets, the CD4+ cells were split. The receptor's source is a man aged 25-45 years in good health. This chain connects TRBV5-4 to TRBJ2-2; no clear D. Sequencing was performed on naive CD4+ T cells sorted from blood. Noted subset: CD45RA+ positively selected. CDR3 DNA: TGTGCCAGCAATGAAAACACCGGGGAGCTGTTTTTT. Its protein is CASNENTGELFF.